Below, one TCR beta chain is given with its context. This record belongs to a study of blood T cell repertoires in COVID-19. Study-level background: PBMCs, B-cell-depleted T cells, or T cells provided the cDNA or gDNA that made up the material.

Generated by immunoSEQ multiplex PCR, the TCRdb table keeps only in-frame clones and is missing some. The sample has about 360,000 clones; more than 75% are singletons. The CDR3 length is 15 residues. CDR1 and CDR2 from the germline V gene are MNHEY and SVGAGI. J gave up 3 bases and V 4 bases, and 5 bases lay outside the gene matches. This TCR was sampled from a human donor in a cohort sampled during active COVID-19. The rearrangement joins TRBV6-5 to TRBJ2-3; 9 bases fit TRBD2. Sequencing was carried out using peripheral blood. The CDR3 protein is CASSFLAGVTDTQYF. The CDR3 bases are TGTGCCAGCAGTTTCTTAGCGGGAGTTACAGATACGCAGTATTTT.